Listed below are T cell receptor beta chains from one sample, sequenced in a study of blood T cells in healthy people across ages. TCRdb reanalysed the 5' RACE reads using MiXCR and keeps one entry per CDR3 protein. The profile covers 600,000 or so distinct CDR3 sequences, with 40% to 55% appearing a single time and about 22% taken by the ten largest. Sample: blood. The source is a man at least 80 years old in good health. CDR3s include the opening cysteine and the closing phenylalanine or tryptophan. A D gene is named only where the DNA matches it firmly. Clone size is given for some rows only: seen once, a few or many times, or a class if the clone is expanded.

J: TRBJ2-3
size: few
V: TRBV7-9
D: .
CDR3: CASSPRDKTSTDTQYF
DNA: TGTGCCAGCAGCCCTAGGGACAAAACTAGCACAGATACGCAGTATTTT

J: TRBJ2-5
size: .
V: TRBV2
D: TRBD1
CDR3: CASSDTGEETQYF
DNA: TGTGCCAGCAGCGATACAGGGGAAGAGACCCAGTACTTC

J: TRBJ1-2
size: .
V: TRBV7-9
D: .
CDR3: CASSPSGGPLGYGHTF
DNA: TGTGCCAGCAGCCCATCCGGGGGGCCGTTAGGCTATGGCCACACCTTC

J: TRBJ2-3
size: many
V: TRBV6-6
D: .
CDR3: CASRSLAFTDTQYF
DNA: TGTGCCAGCAGGTCTCTAGCGTTCACAGATACGCAGTATTTT

J: TRBJ2-7
size: .
V: TRBV20-1
D: .
CDR3: CSARVEAGHSYEQYF
DNA: TGCAGTGCTAGAGTGGAAGCGGGCCACTCCTACGAGCAGTACTTC

J: TRBJ1-1
size: many
V: TRBV6-6
D: .
CDR3: CASSYEGSTEAFF
DNA: TGTGCCAGCAGTTACGAGGGATCCACTGAAGCTTTCTTT

J: TRBJ2-5
size: few
V: TRBV20-1
D: .
CDR3: CSASAVQETQYF
DNA: TGCAGTGCTAGTGCGGTGCAAGAGACCCAGTACTTC

J: TRBJ2-3
size: .
V: TRBV30
D: .
CDR3: CAWSRGGYTQYF
DNA: TGTGCCTGGAGTAGGGGGGGATATACGCAGTATTTT

J: TRBJ2-1
size: .
V: TRBV3-1
D: TRBD2
CDR3: CASSLGTSGGRANEQFF
DNA: TGTGCCAGCAGCCTAGGGACTAGCGGGGGTCGGGCCAATGAGCAGTTCTTC

J: TRBJ2-3
size: .
V: TRBV15
D: .
CDR3: CATSRDLLAPDTQYF
DNA: TGTGCCACCAGCAGAGATCTGCTAGCCCCAGATACGCAGTATTTT

J: TRBJ1-6
size: .
V: TRBV3-1
D: .
CDR3: CASRNRDNYNSPLHF
DNA: TGTGCCAGCAGAAACCGGGACAACTATAATTCACCCCTCCACTTT

J: TRBJ1-1
size: .
V: TRBV29-1
D: .
CDR3: CSAKRTVMNTEAFF
DNA: TGCAGCGCGAAAAGGACAGTCATGAACACTGAAGCTTTCTTT

J: TRBJ2-3
size: many
V: TRBV6-6
D: TRBD2
CDR3: CASRASGRGVDTQYF
DNA: TGTGCCAGCAGGGCTAGCGGGAGGGGGGTAGATACGCAGTATTTT

J: TRBJ1-4
size: .
V: TRBV6-1
D: .
CDR3: CASSERGLILNEKLFF
DNA: TGTGCCAGCAGTGAACGGGGCCTCATCCTTAATGAAAAACTGTTTTTT

J: TRBJ2-3
size: few
V: TRBV7-2
D: TRBD2
CDR3: CASSRTSARGADTQYF
DNA: TGTGCCAGCAGCCGGACTAGCGCTCGAGGGGCAGATACGCAGTATTTT

J: TRBJ2-2
size: .
V: TRBV14
D: .
CDR3: CASSSRLGLISGELFF
DNA: TGTGCCAGCAGCTCCAGACTAGGATTAATCTCCGGGGAGCTGTTTTTT

J: TRBJ2-5
size: many
V: TRBV6-6
D: .
CDR3: CASSYPERGETQYF
DNA: TGTGCCAGCAGTTACCCCGAACGTGGGGAGACCCAGTACTTC

J: TRBJ2-5
size: .
V: TRBV5-1
D: .
CDR3: CASSDGPQLEGETQYF
DNA: TGCGCCAGCAGCGACGGGCCCCAACTAGAGGGGGAGACCCAGTACTTC

J: TRBJ2-5
size: few
V: TRBV29-1
D: .
CDR3: CSVVLWQSQETQYF
DNA: TGCAGCGTTGTTTTGTGGCAGAGCCAAGAGACCCAGTACTTC

J: TRBJ2-5
size: few
V: TRBV6-2/TRBV6-3
D: .
CDR3: CASIDDYYQETQYF
DNA: TGTGCCAGCATTGATGACTATTACCAAGAGACCCAGTACTTC

J: TRBJ1-5
size: .
V: TRBV2
D: .
CDR3: CASSNGGVVNQPQHF
DNA: TGTGCCAGCAGTAACGGGGGGGTAGTCAATCAGCCCCAGCATTTT

J: TRBJ2-1
size: .
V: TRBV9
D: .
CDR3: CASSVGGDEQFF
DNA: TGTGCCAGCAGCGTGGGGGGAGATGAGCAGTTCTTC

J: TRBJ2-5
size: few
V: TRBV29-1
D: .
CDR3: CSVWTSQETQYF
DNA: TGCAGCGTCTGGACATCCCAAGAGACCCAGTACTTC

J: TRBJ2-5
size: .
V: TRBV5-1
D: .
CDR3: CASSLTTGYQETQYF
DNA: TGCGCCAGCAGCTTAACCACAGGGTACCAAGAGACCCAGTACTTC

J: TRBJ2-3
size: .
V: TRBV4-1
D: .
CDR3: CASSQEWDSPPTDTQYF
DNA: TGCGCCAGCAGCCAAGAGTGGGACTCACCTCCCACAGATACGCAGTATTTT

J: TRBJ1-1
size: .
V: TRBV5-1
D: .
CDR3: CASSSSGFTGLTEAFF
DNA: TGCGCCAGCAGCTCCTCGGGGTTCACTGGTCTTACTGAAGCTTTCTTT

J: TRBJ2-3
size: few
V: TRBV7-3
D: .
CDR3: CASSPRESTDTQYF
DNA: TGTGCCAGCAGCCCGCGGGAAAGCACAGATACGCAGTATTTT

J: TRBJ2-4
size: .
V: TRBV6-2/TRBV6-3
D: TRBD1
CDR3: CASSQLSGGTLLAKNIQYF
DNA: TGTGCCAGCAGTCAGCTCTCAGGGGGCACCCTTCTAGCCAAAAACATTCAGTACTTC

J: TRBJ1-2
size: .
V: TRBV6-2/TRBV6-3
D: .
CDR3: CASSKNGDRYGYTF
DNA: TGTGCCAGCAGCAAAAACGGGGACCGCTATGGCTACACCTTC

J: TRBJ2-5
size: .
V: TRBV9
D: .
CDR3: CASSVRADETQYF
DNA: TGTGCCAGCAGCGTACGGGCAGACGAGACCCAGTACTTC

J: TRBJ2-5
size: .
V: TRBV7-9
D: TRBD1
CDR3: CASSSRDREQETQYF
DNA: TGTGCCAGCAGCTCGCGAGACAGGGAGCAAGAGACCCAGTACTTC

J: TRBJ2-5
size: .
V: TRBV7-2
D: TRBD2
CDR3: CASSLVGLARGQETQYF
DNA: TGTGCCAGCAGCTTAGTGGGACTAGCGAGGGGACAAGAGACCCAGTACTTC

J: TRBJ1-4
size: .
V: TRBV27
D: .
CDR3: CASSFRGGGVLNEKLFF
DNA: TGTGCCAGCAGTTTTCGGGGAGGGGGAGTCCTGAATGAAAAGCTGTTTTTT

J: TRBJ2-1
size: .
V: TRBV7-2
D: TRBD2
CDR3: CASTLAGGPSYNEQFF
DNA: TGTGCCAGCACCCTAGCGGGGGGACCCTCCTACAATGAGCAGTTCTTC

J: TRBJ2-5
size: .
V: TRBV11-2
D: TRBD2
CDR3: CASVRGRQETQYF
DNA: TGTGCCAGCGTACGCGGGAGACAAGAGACCCAGTACTTC

J: TRBJ2-6
size: few
V: TRBV7-8
D: TRBD1
CDR3: CASTRGQPTGANVLTF
DNA: TGTGCCAGCACTCGGGGACAGCCCACTGGGGCCAACGTCCTGACTTTC

J: TRBJ2-3
size: .
V: TRBV28
D: .
CDR3: CASSFLPRPSVLEDTDTQYF
DNA: TGTGCCAGCAGTTTCCTCCCGCGGCCCTCGGTATTAGAAGACACAGATACGCAGTATTTT

J: TRBJ2-1
size: .
V: TRBV9
D: .
CDR3: CASSVETHVVNEQFF
DNA: TGTGCCAGCAGCGTAGAGACTCACGTGGTGAATGAGCAGTTCTTC

J: TRBJ1-6
size: few
V: TRBV20-1
D: .
CDR3: CSARTGLIESPLHF
DNA: TGCAGTGCTAGAACAGGCCTGATAGAATCACCCCTCCACTTT

J: TRBJ2-5
size: .
V: TRBV20-1
D: .
CDR3: CSARGQQYQETQYF
DNA: TGCAGTGCTAGAGGGCAGCAGTACCAAGAGACCCAGTACTTC

J: TRBJ2-7
size: few
V: TRBV20-1
D: TRBD2
CDR3: CSARPGGSSYNEQYF
DNA: TGCAGTGCCCGACCGGGGGGATCATCCTACAATGAGCAGTACTTC

J: TRBJ1-2
size: .
V: TRBV29-1
D: .
CDR3: CSVEDLRYGYTF
DNA: TGCAGCGTTGAAGATCTACGCTATGGCTACACCTTC

J: TRBJ2-5
size: few
V: TRBV20-1
D: .
CDR3: CSAISIGGPQETQYF
DNA: TGCAGTGCTATCAGTATCGGGGGTCCCCAAGAGACCCAGTACTTC

J: TRBJ2-4
size: many
V: TRBV7-9
D: .
CDR3: CASSPVPMSGDKNIQYF
DNA: TGTGCCAGCAGCCCAGTCCCTATGTCGGGCGACAAAAACATTCAGTACTTC

J: TRBJ2-7
size: .
V: TRBV5-5
D: .
CDR3: CASTTGTDEQYF
DNA: TGTGCCAGCACCACTGGGACTGACGAGCAGTACTTC

J: TRBJ2-7
size: .
V: TRBV7-2
D: TRBD2
CDR3: CASSLAGGYYEQYF
DNA: TGTGCCAGCAGCTTAGCGGGAGGGTACTACGAGCAGTACTTC

J: TRBJ2-3
size: .
V: TRBV11-2
D: TRBD2
CDR3: CASSPTVAGGPNTQYF
DNA: TGTGCCAGCAGCCCAACCGTTGCGGGAGGGCCGAATACGCAGTATTTT

J: TRBJ2-5
size: .
V: TRBV5-1
D: TRBD1
CDR3: CASSMRQGEGETQYF
DNA: TGCGCCAGCAGCATGCGACAGGGAGAAGGGGAGACCCAGTACTTC

J: TRBJ2-4
size: .
V: TRBV7-9
D: .
CDR3: CASSLGSHGKDIQYF
DNA: TGTGCCAGCAGCTTAGGTTCACATGGCAAGGACATTCAGTACTTC

J: TRBJ2-3
size: .
V: TRBV29-1
D: .
CDR3: CSVELGTFDTQYF
DNA: TGCAGCGTTGAATTGGGAACGTTCGATACGCAGTATTTT

J: TRBJ2-7
size: .
V: TRBV4-3
D: .
CDR3: CASSQDRSLSYEQYF
DNA: TGCGCCAGCAGCCAAGATCGAAGCCTCTCCTACGAGCAGTACTTC

J: TRBJ1-4
size: few
V: TRBV3-1
D: .
CDR3: CASSQDPPRGLFF
DNA: TGTGCCAGCAGCCAAGATCCTCCCCGCGGACTGTTTTTT

J: TRBJ1-1
size: .
V: TRBV21-1
D: .
CDR3: CASSRNRQGAHKAFF
DNA: TGTGCCAGCAGCAGAAACCGACAGGGGGCTCATAAAGCTTTCTTT

J: TRBJ2-4
size: .
V: TRBV4-3
D: .
CDR3: CASSQDHIGNIQYF
DNA: TGCGCCAGCAGCCAAGATCACATAGGAAACATTCAGTACTTC

J: TRBJ2-7
size: .
V: TRBV7-2
D: .
CDR3: CASSASRSSYEQYF
DNA: TGTGCCAGCAGCGCTAGCAGGAGCTCCTACGAGCAGTACTTC

J: TRBJ2-7
size: .
V: TRBV4-3
D: .
CDR3: CASSQGPAGYEQYF
DNA: TGCGCCAGCAGCCAAGGACCGGCGGGCTACGAGCAGTACTTC

J: TRBJ1-1
size: .
V: TRBV19
D: TRBD1
CDR3: CASRDREEFMNTEAFF
DNA: TGTGCCAGTAGGGACAGGGAGGAGTTCATGAACACTGAAGCTTTCTTT

J: TRBJ2-4
size: .
V: TRBV7-3
D: .
CDR3: CASSSQGGRAAKNIQYF
DNA: TGTGCCAGCAGCTCCCAAGGGGGGAGGGCTGCCAAAAACATTCAGTACTTC

J: TRBJ2-4
size: few
V: TRBV7-2
D: .
CDR3: CASSLGLPGKNTQYF
DNA: TGTGCCAGCAGCTTGGGACTGCCGGGGAAAAACACTCAGTACTTC

J: TRBJ2-3
size: .
V: TRBV4-3
D: TRBD2
CDR3: CASSQRSLAGRHTDTQYF
DNA: TGCGCCAGCAGCCAACGTTCGCTAGCGGGGCGGCACACAGATACGCAGTATTTT